This is a list of T cell receptor beta chains from one sample in a study of shared clonotypes between healthy human individuals. TCRdb keeps only in-frame clones here, not all; method: immunoSEQ multiplex PCR. This sample carries approximately 640,000 clones, around 90% of them seen once, and the ten largest clones take 34%. The material sequenced was memory CD8+ T cells from PBMCs. All receptors derive from a man younger than 35 in good health. Some clones in this sample may be carry-over from other donors' samples. The CDR3 runs from the conserved cysteine through the conserved F or W. D genes are given only for firm matches. Clone size is shown for a subset of rows, as once, few, many or a class of expanded clone.

clone_size,v_call,d_call,j_call,cdr3_aa,cdr3_nt
NA,TRBV5-4,NA,TRBJ2-1,CASSSTGTQYEQFF,TGTGCCAGCAGCTCTACCGGGACTCAGTATGAGCAGTTCTTC
NA,TRBV14,NA,TRBJ2-7,CASRRWGSEQYF,TGTGCCAGCCGAAGATGGGGGTCCGAGCAGTACTTC
NA,TRBV25-1,NA,TRBJ2-4,CASSEWGGVNIQYF,TGTGCCAGCAGTGAATGGGGTGGTGTAAACATTCAGTACTTC
NA,TRBV25-1,NA,TRBJ1-2,CASSEVLTGPVYGYTF,TGTGCCAGCAGTGAAGTTCTTACCGGGCCGGTCTATGGCTACACCTTC
NA,TRBV29-1,TRBD2,TRBJ2-1,CSISGYSYNEQFF,TGCAGCATTAGCGGGTACTCCTACAATGAGCAGTTCTTC
once,TRBV19,NA,TRBJ2-2,CASSYSANLYGNTGELFF,TGTGCCAGTAGCTACTCCGCGAATTTGTACGGTAACACCGGGGAGCTGTTTTTT
NA,TRBV10-2,NA,TRBJ2-7,CASNIANFGGEQYF,TGCGCCAGCAATATAGCGAATTTCGGGGGAGAGCAGTACTTC
once,TRBV7-8,NA,TRBJ1-4,CASSLKGINEKLFF,TGTGCCAGCAGCCTCAAAGGGATAAATGAAAAACTGTTTTTT
once,TRBV25-1,TRBD1,TRBJ2-2,CASREQGARTGELFF,TGTGCCAGCAGGGAACAGGGGGCGCGGACCGGGGAGCTGTTTTTT
NA,TRBV25-1,NA,TRBJ1-4,CASSEGVSYELFF,TGTGCCAGCAGTGAGGGGGTTTCTTACGAACTGTTTTTT
few,TRBV6-1,TRBD1,TRBJ1-1,CASSEGGYRGPEAFF,TGTGCCAGCAGTGAAGGTGGGTACAGGGGACCTGAAGCTTTCTTT
many,TRBV9,NA,TRBJ2-1,CASSQRGLAASEKFF,TGTGCCAGCAGCCAAAGGGGGCTAGCGGCCTCTGAGAAGTTCTTC
NA,TRBV27,TRBD2,TRBJ2-3,CASSWTSGSRDTQYF,TGTGCCAGCAGCTGGACTAGCGGGAGTAGAGATACGCAGTATTTT
NA,TRBV4-3,NA,TRBJ2-3,CASSQEQDLWGPPGTDTQYF,TGCGCCAGCAGCCAAGAGCAAGACCTCTGGGGGCCCCCTGGGACAGATACGCAGTATTTT
NA,TRBV28,NA,TRBJ2-3,CASRNFGDTQYF,TGTGCCAGCAGAAATTTCGGAGATACGCAGTATTTT
NA,TRBV19,NA,TRBJ1-2,CASTPVVGGGGYGYTF,TGTGCCAGTACCCCCGTTGTGGGGGGCGGAGGCTATGGCTACACCTTC
NA,TRBV7-8,TRBD2,TRBJ2-3,CASSLEIAGGADTQYF,TGTGCCAGCAGCTTAGAAATAGCGGGAGGGGCAGATACGCAGTATTTT
few,TRBV19,NA,TRBJ1-4,CASSIRDMGQKLFF,TGTGCCAGTAGTATCCGGGACATGGGTCAAAAACTGTTTTTT
NA,TRBV5-1,NA,TRBJ1-5,CASSAWPGAINQPQHF,TGCGCCAGCAGCGCGTGGCCGGGCGCAATCAATCAGCCCCAGCATTTT
once,TRBV19,NA,TRBJ1-5,CASTFRDGSNQPQHF,TGTGCCAGTACGTTCAGGGACGGATCAAATCAGCCCCAGCATTTT
NA,TRBV7-9,TRBD2,TRBJ2-2,CASSPPSGRYTGELFF,TGTGCCAGCAGCCCACCTAGCGGGCGTTACACCGGGGAGCTGTTTTTT
NA,TRBV11-2,NA,TRBJ2-1,CASNSWGSADNEQFF,TGTGCCAGCAACTCTTGGGGTAGCGCCGACAATGAGCAGTTCTTC
NA,TRBV11-2,NA,TRBJ2-1,CASSFELLSSYNEQFF,TGTGCCAGCAGCTTTGAGCTACTGAGCTCCTACAATGAGCAGTTCTTC
NA,TRBV5-1,NA,TRBJ1-2,CASSVSTPNTPWAYTF,TGCGCCAGCTCCGTCTCTACTCCCAACACCCCTTGGGCTTACACCTTC